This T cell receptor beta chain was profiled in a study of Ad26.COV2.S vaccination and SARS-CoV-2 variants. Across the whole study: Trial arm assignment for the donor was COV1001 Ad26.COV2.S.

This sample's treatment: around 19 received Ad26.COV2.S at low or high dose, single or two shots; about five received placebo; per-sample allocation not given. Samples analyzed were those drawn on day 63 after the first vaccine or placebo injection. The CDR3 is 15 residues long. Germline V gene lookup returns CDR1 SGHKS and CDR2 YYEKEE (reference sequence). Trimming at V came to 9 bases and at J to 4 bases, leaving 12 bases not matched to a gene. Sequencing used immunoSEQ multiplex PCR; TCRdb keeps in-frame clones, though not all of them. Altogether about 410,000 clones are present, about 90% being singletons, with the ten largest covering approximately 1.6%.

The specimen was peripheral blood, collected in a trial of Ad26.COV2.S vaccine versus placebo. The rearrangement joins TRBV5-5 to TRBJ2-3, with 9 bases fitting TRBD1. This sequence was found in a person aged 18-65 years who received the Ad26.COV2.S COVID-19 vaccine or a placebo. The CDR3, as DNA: TGTGCCACCCAAAGGACAGGGGTTCGGTCAGATACGCAGTATTTT. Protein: CATQRTGVRSDTQYF.